Detailed here is one T cell receptor beta chain. Its antigen is unidentified. The record originates from a study of beta chain features in type 1 diabetes. CDR3 length equals 18 residues. Germline V lookup: CDR1 LNHNV, CDR2 YYDKDF (reference sequence). With V trimmed by 2 bases and J by 0 bases, 8 bases remained unmatched. Every single donor gave one heparinised blood draw, and these averaged roughly 100 mL. Researchers reported sorting CD4+ naive, central memory, regulatory and stem cell-like memory cells via CD45RO/CCR7/CD25/CD127/CD95/CD27. Sequencing targeted expressed TCRB transcripts, as all isolated RNA had been reverse transcribed. Some clones are missing from TCRdb's copy, which holds only in-frame ones; the method was immunoSEQ multiplex PCR. The data contain 250,000 to 300,000 clones, roughly 24% of them seen just once; the ten biggest clones take up about 0.011%. Whole-study results and caveats: Within each of all four CD4+ subsets, Type 1 diabetes patients had TCRB CDR3s that were moderately but significantly shorter. Insertions were fewer and deletions more numerous at VDJ junctions in type 1 diabetes patients.

This receptor was obtained from a woman in her 30s with type 1 diabetes. This chain joins TRBV15 and TRBJ1-5, with 9 bases identical to TRBD1. Sequenced sample: naive CD4+ T cells from blood. The CDR3 DNA reads as TGTGCCACCAGCAGACCGGGACAGGGACCGTATAGCAATCAGCCCCAGCATTTT. Translating gives CATSRPGQGPYSNQPQHF.